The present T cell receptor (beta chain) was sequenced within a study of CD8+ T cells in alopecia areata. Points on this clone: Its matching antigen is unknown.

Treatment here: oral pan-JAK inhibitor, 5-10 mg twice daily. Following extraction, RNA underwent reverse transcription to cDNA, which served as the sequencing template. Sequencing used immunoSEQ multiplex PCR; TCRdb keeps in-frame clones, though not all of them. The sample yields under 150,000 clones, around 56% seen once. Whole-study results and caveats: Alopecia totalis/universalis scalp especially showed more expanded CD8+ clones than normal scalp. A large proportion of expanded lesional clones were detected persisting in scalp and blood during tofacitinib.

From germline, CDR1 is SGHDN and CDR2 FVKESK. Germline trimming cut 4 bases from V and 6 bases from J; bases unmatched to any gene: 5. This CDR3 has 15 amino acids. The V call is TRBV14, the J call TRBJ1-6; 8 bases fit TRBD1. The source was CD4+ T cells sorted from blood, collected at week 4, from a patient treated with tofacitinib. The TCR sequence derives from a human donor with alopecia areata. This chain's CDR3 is CASSPTGATNSPLHF. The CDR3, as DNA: TGTGCCAGCAGCCCGACAGGGGCCACTAATTCACCCCTCCACTTT.